The clone carrying this TCR beta chain turned up a few times. Deletions cut 8 bases from V and 0 bases from J, with 17 bases between. Looked up from germline, CDR1 is MDHEN and CDR2 is SYDVKM. The CDR3 is made up of 15 amino acids. MiXCR, run by TCRdb on the RT-PCR reads, gives a single entry per CDR3 protein. This repertoire shows around 700,000 distinct CDR3 sequences, over 12% found once; its top ten account for 3% to 4.5%. Sequenced: memory CD4+ T cells from blood. V and J are TRBV28 and TRBJ2-7; D may correspond to TRBD1 or TRBD2 (5 bases each). This receptor was taken from a female donor in good health, serving as a healthy control. CDR3 in DNA: TGTGCCAGCTTTTCGGGGCAAGGTTTCTCCTACGAGCAGTACTTC. Translating gives CASFSGQGFSYEQYF.